What follows are 3 T cell receptor beta chains derived from one specimen sequenced in a study of early T cells in non-severe SARS-CoV-2 infection (dated by TCRdb to about 2021). Libraries came from 5' RACE. TCRdb shows the sequencer as NextSeq 500. Using fastp at Q25 and MiXCR, TCRdb reprocessed the public reads and kept productive beta chains. Each CDR3 protein appears once, grouped with its most common genes and DNA. The sample table lists some 59,000 distinct CDR3 sequences, more than 9% of them with a count of one. The ten biggest clones cover 4.5% to 5.5% of the sample. The sample taken for sequencing was whole blood. The receptors were sampled from an adult who was a healthcare worker with PCR-confirmed SARS-CoV-2 infection or an uninfected control (not recorded which).

This clonotype was seen only a few times. A junction boundary mismatches the germline segment, possibly from a read error. The CDR3 DNA reads as TGTGCCAGCAACCAAGGACTAGCGGGAGTTCAGTTCTTC. Its translation is CASNQGLAGVQFF. The chain recombines TRBV14 with TRBJ2-1; the match to TRBD2 covers 13 bases. The CDR3 sequence is 13 residues long. Per germline, CDR1 SGHDN and CDR2 FVKESK.

In this sample, this clonotype turned up many times. The chain combines TRBV3-1 with TRBJ2-4, with D hard to call. Trimming removed 1 base at V and 3 bases at J, with 7 bases between. The CDR3 is 14 residues long. CDR1 and CDR2 from the germline V gene are LGHDT and YNNKEL (reference sequence). CDR3 sequence (DNA): TGTGCCAGCAGCCAAGGAGTAGACAAAAACATTCAGTACTTC. Its protein product is CASSQGVDKNIQYF.

This clonotype was picked up a small number of times. CDR3 nucleotide sequence: TGTGCCAGCAGCGTAGGGTCGGTCCTGGGAGAGACCCAGTACTTC. Protein: CASSVGSVLGETQYF. The chain combines TRBV9 with TRBJ2-5; D not certain. From germline, CDR1 is SGDLS and CDR2 YYNGEE. The V and J ends lost 0 bases and 4 bases respectively, with 13 bases between them. The length of the CDR3 is 15 residues. Full variable domain (rest looked up from reference TRBV9 and TRBJ2-5): DSGVTQTPKHLITATGQRVTLRCSPRSGDLSVYWYQQSLDQGLQFLIQYYNGEERAKGNILERFSAQQFPDLHSELNLSSLELGDSALYFCASSVGSVLGETQYFGPGTRLLVL.